A single sample gave rise to the 17 T cell receptor beta chains below, sequenced in a study of T cells in Graves' hyperthyroidism and ophthalmopathy. The CDR3 regions of TCR beta were amplified from RNA transcripts. HTBI primers drove first-round RT-PCR of the TCR CDR3. TCRdb re-called the multiplex PCR reads with MiXCR, one entry per CDR3 protein. The sample lists about 480,000 distinct CDR3 sequences, around a quarter occurring once. Sequenced sample: blood. The receptors shown here come from a young woman with Graves' ophthalmopathy.

CDR3 coding DNA: TGCGCCAGCAGCCGAGATGGACTAGCGGCCTCCTACGAGCAGTACTTC. It yields the protein CASSRDGLAASYEQYF. The chain is built from TRBV5-1 and TRBJ2-7, with TRBD2 identical over 10 bases. Germline assignment: CDR1 SGHRS and CDR2 YFSETQ. The CDR3 runs 16 residues. After removal of 4 bases from V and 0 bases from J, the junction contained 7 bases not matched to a gene. Based on the CDR3 plus reference TRBV5-1 and TRBJ2-7, the full variable domain is KAGVTQTPRYLIKTRGQQVTLSCSPISGHRSVSWYQQTPGQGLQFLFEYFSETQRNKGNFPGRFSGRQFSNSRSEMNVSTLELGDSALYLCASSRDGLAASYEQYFGPGTRLTVT.

This clonotype was detected ten times or more. V gene TRBV6-5 combines with J gene TRBJ1-1; D gene uncertain. The CDR3 spans 11 residues. V shed 0 bases and J shed 7 bases, with 3 bases lying between them. Looked up from germline, CDR1 is MNHEY and CDR2 is SVGAGI. CDR3 amino acids: CASSYSGEAFF. The CDR3 DNA reads TGTGCCAGCAGTTACTCTGGTGAAGCTTTCTTT.

This clonotype was detected many times. The chain joins TRBV29-1 to TRBJ2-7; 9 nucleotides line up with TRBD1. CDR1 is SQVTM and CDR2 is ANQGSEA in the germline V gene. CDR3 length: 12 residues. Trimming took 4 bases from V and 4 from J; bases not matched to a gene: 2. The CDR3: CSVVGTGYEQYF. CDR3 bases: TGCAGCGTTGTTGGGACAGGGTACGAGCAGTACTTC.

Worth noting for this clonotype: Sequence at one end of the junction differs from germline and may be a read error. The rearrangement uses TRBV4-1 and TRBJ2-7; 7 bases align to TRBD2. The CDR3 runs to 16 residues. Germline V lookup: CDR1 MGHRA, CDR2 YSYEKL. CDR3 nucleotides: TGCGCCAGCAGCCAAGATGGGAGGGGTTCCTCCCACGAGCAGTACTTC. It is translated as CASSQDGRGSSHEQYF.

This clonotype was found a few times. The chain uses TRBV2 and TRBJ1-2; D not resolved. The CDR3 runs 15 residues. Between the trimmed V and J ends, which lost 6 bases and 6 bases, there was a span of 20 bases. CDR1 and CDR2 from the germline V gene are SNHLY and FYNNEI. The CDR3 DNA follows: TGTGCCAGCAGACGTCTCGGCAGCCAAAGGGATGGCTACACCTTC. It codes for CASRRLGSQRDGYTF.

V usage is TRBV6-2 or TRBV6-3 and J usage is TRBJ1-1; 7 nucleotides match TRBD1. This CDR3 comprises 15 residues. V gave up 5 bases and J gave up 4 bases; unmatched junction bases: 10. Germline V gives CDR1 MNHEY, CDR2 SVGEGT. CDR3: CASSKGTAGSTEAFF. The CDR3 coding sequence is TGTGCCAGCAGTAAGGGGACAGCGGGGAGCACTGAAGCTTTCTTT.

This clonotype was found many times. The chain is built from TRBV28 and TRBJ1-4, with 9 positions matching TRBD1. Germline V lookup: CDR1 MDHEN, CDR2 SYDVKM. This CDR3 spans 17 amino acids. V shed 5 bases and J 8 bases; nucleotides not matched to a gene: 15. Here the CDR3 reads CASSPSLIQGAREKLFF. The DNA of the CDR3 is TGTGCCAGCAGTCCTAGCCTCATACAGGGGGCGCGGGAAAAACTGTTTTTT.

This clonotype was picked up many times. J is TRBJ2-7 and V is TRBV2, with TRBD2 matching over 14 bases. Trimming removed 6 bases from V and 2 bases from J; junction bases left unmatched: 9. Germline values: CDR1 SNHLY, CDR2 FYNNEI. The CDR3 totals 17 residues. CDR3 nucleotides: TGTGCCAGCAGCTCCGGACTAGCGGGGGGCCTACCCTACGAGCAGTACTTC. Translation gives CASSSGLAGGLPYEQYF. The full variable domain, completed using reference TRBV2 and TRBJ2-7, is EPEVTQTPSHQVTQMGQEVILRCVPISNHLYFYWYRQILGQKVEFLVSFYNNEISEKSEIFDDQFSVERPDGSNFTLKIRSTKLEDSAMYFCASSSGLAGGLPYEQYFGPGTRLTVT.

This CDR3 is CASNRTPVDGYTF. CDR3 sequence (DNA): TGTGCCAGCAACCGGACCCCCGTTGATGGCTACACCTTC. This sequence joins TRBV12-3 or TRBV12-4 and TRBJ1-2; D unclear. V dropped 7 bases and J dropped 6 bases, with 15 bases sitting between them. The CDR3 is made up of 13 amino acids.

The sample holds a few counts of this clonotype. The V and J genes are TRBV4-1 and TRBJ1-2, with unresolved D. Germline-derived CDR1 and CDR2 are MGHRA and YSYEKL. V was pared by 0 bases and J by 4 bases, with 9 bases between. The CDR3 consists of 14 residues. The CDR3 DNA reads as TGCGCCAGCAGCCAAGACCGGGAGTTCTATGGCTACACCTTC. Its translation: CASSQDREFYGYTF.

At least ten counts were recorded for this clonotype. The gene calls are TRBV3-1 and TRBJ2-7; no clear D gene. The CDR3 contains 15 residues. Germline-derived CDR1 and CDR2 are LGHDT and YNNKEL (reference sequence). V gave up 2 bases and J gave up 3 bases, with 14 bases separating them. CDR3 loop: CASSQYEQGGYEQYF. The DNA of the CDR3 is TGTGCCAGCAGCCAATACGAACAAGGTGGCTACGAGCAGTACTTC.

The sample holds many counts of this clonotype. The genes are TRBV4-2 and TRBJ2-7, with a weak D call TRBD1 (5 bases). The V gene lost 0 bases and the J gene lost 3 bases, with 9 bases spanning the gap. Germline lookup yields CDR1 LGHNA and CDR2 YNFKEQ. The CDR3 contains 14 residues. In nucleotides, the CDR3 is TGTGCCAGCAGCCAAGAGATGGGGCGCTACGAGCAGTACTTC. Its protein product is CASSQEMGRYEQYF.

This clonotype was detected many times. V usage is TRBV11-3 and J usage is TRBJ1-1, with 8 nucleotides matching TRBD1. With V trimmed by 5 bases and J by 1 base, 3 bases remained unmatched. The germline V gene encodes CDR1 SGHNT and CDR2 YENEEA. The CDR3 contains 14 residues. CDR3 in DNA: TGTGCCAGCAGCATGGGACAGGAGAACACTGAAGCTTTCTTT. Its translation: CASSMGQENTEAFF.

The table lists this clonotype with many counts. The V gene is TRBV20-1, the J gene TRBJ1-5; D not certain. The germline V and J ends were trimmed by 3 bases and 1 base, with 7 bases remaining between them. CDR1 and CDR2 (germline): DFQATT, SNEGSKA (reference sequence). The CDR3 is 13 residues long. CDR3 residues: CSASRGSNQPQHF. The CDR3 coding sequence is TGCAGTGCTAGTCGGGGAAGCAATCAGCCCCAGCATTTT.

This sequence joins TRBV29-1 and TRBJ2-7, with TRBD2 matching 7 bases. The CDR3 runs to 13 residues. The germline V gene has CDR1 SQVTM and CDR2 ANQGSEA. V was clipped by 6 bases and J by 4 bases; unmatched bases: 9. The CDR3 nucleotides read TGCAGCGTCGGGAGGTTGGATCGGTACGAGCAGTACTTC. It codes for CSVGRLDRYEQYF.

This CDR3 reads CASSLVKDTEAFF. DNA for the CDR3: TGTGCCAGCAGTCTGGTCAAGGACACTGAAGCTTTCTTT. The chain is built from TRBV27 and TRBJ1-1; D not certain. Trimming removed 5 bases at V and 3 bases at J, with 10 bases between. Germline V gene data show CDR1 as MNHEY and CDR2 as SMNVEV (reference sequence). This CDR3 has 13 amino acids.

This clonotype was recorded at least ten times. This chain connects TRBV28 to TRBJ1-1, with a weak D call TRBD1 (6 bases). The CDR3 loop spans 15 amino acids. Germline CDR1 MDHEN, CDR2 SYDVKM. V lost 7 bases to trimming and J lost 4 bases, with 19 bases between them. DNA for the CDR3: TGTGCCAGCACAGGGACACGGCTAGGTACCACTGAAGCTTTCTTT. It codes for CASTGTRLGTTEAFF.